This T cell receptor beta chain was recorded in a study of shared clonotypes between healthy human individuals. Recent vaccinations or acute infections were absent in the healthy HIV-negative adult donors. The study separated CD4+ cells into CD45RA+ naive and CD45RA-negative memory subsets. Germline V lookup: CDR1 SNHLY, CDR2 FYNNEI. The CDR3 runs 14 residues. Trimming shortened V by 4 bases and J by 2 bases, and 10 bases separated the two germline ends. Researchers ran the assay at a deep level. The repertoire was sequenced with immunoSEQ multiplex PCR; TCRdb's copy has only in-frame clones and lacks some. The data show some 1.4 million clones, with roughly 97% seen just once and 1.2% held by the top ten. Study findings and constraints: Generation probabilities were higher for clonotypes shared across all four sorted-subset donors than for unshared ones.

As to this clone: Antigen unknown.

This chain connects TRBV2 to TRBJ2-3; D remains unclear. This TCR came from a man aged 25 to 40 in good health. The sequencing sample was made of naive CD4+ T cells sorted from blood. The subset was: CD45RA+ positively selected. CDR3 DNA: TGTGCCAGCAGTGTTTACAGATTCACAGATACGCAGTATTTT. This gives the protein CASSVYRFTDTQYF.